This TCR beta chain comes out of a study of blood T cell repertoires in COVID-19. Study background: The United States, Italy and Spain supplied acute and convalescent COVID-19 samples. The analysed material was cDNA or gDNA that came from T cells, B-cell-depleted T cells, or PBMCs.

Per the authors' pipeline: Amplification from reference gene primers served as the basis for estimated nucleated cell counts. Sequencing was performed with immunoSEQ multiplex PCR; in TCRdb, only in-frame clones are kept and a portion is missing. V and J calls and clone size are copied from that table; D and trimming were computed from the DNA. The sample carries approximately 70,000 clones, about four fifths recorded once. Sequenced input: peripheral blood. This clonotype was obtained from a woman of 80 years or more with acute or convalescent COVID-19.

In nucleotides, the CDR3 is TGTGCCAGCAGCTTAGGATGGCCGGGAGGGCCCCGGGGGACCGGGGAGCTGTTTTTT. Protein sequence: CASSLGWPGGPRGTGELFF. This chain connects TRBV7-9 to TRBJ2-2; 8 bases fit TRBD2. V shed 1 base, J shed 5 bases, and the junction held 15 bases outside the gene matches. Per germline, CDR1 SEHNR and CDR2 FQNEAQ (reference sequence). This CDR3 has 19 amino acids.